This T cell receptor (beta chain) was observed in a study of CD8 T cells in ankylosing spondylitis. Regarding the study as a whole: In ankylosing spondylitis patients, matched synovial fluid reportedly showed significant enrichment of disease-linked clones. Among TCR beta sequences, a motif of several highly homologous variants appeared characteristic of ankylosing spondylitis blood.

CDR1 and CDR2 (germline): LNHDA, SQIVND (reference sequence). The CDR3 is made up of 14 amino acids. The V gene end was trimmed by 5 bases and the J gene end by 1 base; junction bases not matched to a gene: 3. It was by quantitative 5'-RACE with molecular barcodes that TCR beta libraries were made. TCRdb reprocessed the 5' RACE reads with MiXCR, giving one entry per CDR3 protein. The repertoire consists of almost 400,000 distinct CDR3 sequences, with approximately 20% occurring once and the leading ten covering 16%. This clonotype has more than one count but fewer than ten. The antigen is undetermined.

The sequence was collected from a male donor with ankylosing spondylitis. The chain links TRBV19 to TRBJ2-3, with 7 bases aligning to TRBD1. The sample taken for sequencing was blood, either unsorted or a sorted T cell fraction (not recorded which). Written as DNA, the CDR3 is TGTGCCAGTAGTCCCGGGACAGGCACAGATACGCAGTATTTT. This translates into CASSPGTGTDTQYF.